The 7 T cell receptor beta chains reported below all come from one sample, sequenced in a study of control samples from healthy donors and cancer patients. The protocol was immunoSEQ multiplex PCR, while the TCRdb copy is restricted to in-frame clones and leaves out a portion. The table has around 84,000 clones, roughly 84% seen once. Sequencing was performed on PBMCs. Receptor source: a man aged 55 to 69 with head and neck cancer.

This chain uses TRBV25-1 with TRBJ1-3; no clear D. V was cut by 1 base and J by 0 bases, with 7 bases left in between. Looked up from germline, CDR1 is MGHDK and CDR2 is SYGVNS. The CDR3 runs 15 residues. The CDR3 spells CASSESGSSGNTIYF. The DNA of the CDR3 is TGTGCCAGCAGTGAATCCGGCTCCTCTGGAAACACCATATATTTT.

V gene TRBV2 combines with J gene TRBJ1-1, with D possibly matching TRBD1 (6 bases). Trimming stripped 4 bases from V and 5 bases from J, with 17 bases between. Germline V gene data show CDR1 as SNHLY and CDR2 as FYNNEI. The CDR3 runs to 15 residues. The CDR3 sequence: CASSARGRGSTEAFF. CDR3 nucleotides: TGTGCCAGCAGTGCCCGGGGGAGGGGGTCTACTGAAGCTTTCTTT.

As concerns this clone: Different DNA sequences within this sample yield the same CDR3. The chain employs TRBV7-6 and TRBJ2-6, with a possible D match to TRBD1 (7 bases). The V end was cut by 4 bases, the J end by 3 bases, with 19 bases between. CDR3 size: 18 residues. Germline-derived CDR1 and CDR2 are SGHVS and FNYEAQ. The CDR3 loop reads CASSSRQGGPLGANVLTF. The CDR3 region has the DNA TGTGCCAGCAGCTCAAGGCAGGGGGGACCTCTTGGGGCCAACGTCCTGACTTTC.

The gene calls are TRBV27 and TRBJ2-2; 12 bases map to TRBD2. The CDR3 is 16 amino acids. From germline, CDR1 is MNHEY and CDR2 SMNVEV (reference sequence). Trimming at V came to 4 bases and at J to 7 bases, leaving 7 bases not matched to a gene. CDR3: CASSSLAGGPIGELFF. The CDR3 DNA reads as TGTGCCAGCAGTTCTCTAGCGGGAGGGCCGATCGGGGAGCTGTTTTTT.

The CDR3 here is CASSPPWGPNEQFF. The CDR3 region has the DNA TGTGCCAGCAGCCCTCCGTGGGGGCCCAATGAGCAGTTCTTC. The chain joins TRBV5-4 to TRBJ2-1; D might be TRBD1 (6 bases). The germline CDR1 and CDR2 sequences are SGHNT and YYREEE (reference sequence). V was shortened by 4 bases and J by 6 bases, with 14 bases between the two germline ends. The CDR3 is 14 amino acids. Drawing the rest from reference TRBV5-4 and TRBJ2-1, the complete variable domain is ETGVTQSPTHLIKTRGQQVTLRCSSQSGHNTVSWYQQALGQGPQFIFQYYREEENGRGNFPPRFSGLQFPNYSSELNVNALELDDSALYLCASSPPWGPNEQFFGPGTRLTVL.

The chain combines TRBV3-1 (or the pseudogene TRBV3-2) with TRBJ2-3; 14 bases agree with TRBD2. The V segment lost 4 bases and the J segment 4 bases; nucleotides outside the gene matches: 4. This CDR3 is 16 amino acids long. From germline, CDR1 is LGHDT and CDR2 YNNKEL (reference sequence). The CDR3, as DNA: TGTGCCAGCAGCCCCGGGACTAGCGGGAGCGCAGATACGCAGTATTTT. It specifies CASSPGTSGSADTQYF.

The chain has TRBV7-2 and TRBJ2-3, with D maybe TRBD1 (5 bases). Germline assignment: CDR1 SGHTA and CDR2 FQGNSA. V was clipped by 5 bases and J by 6 bases, with 18 bases between them. The CDR3 totals 15 residues. CDR3 nucleotides: TGTGCCAGCAGCCTCCAGGGTAGCCCGGGCGATACGCAGTATTTT. Protein product: CASSLQGSPGDTQYF.